The rows below give T cell receptor beta chains drawn from one sample of a study of technical replicates of blood from a few donors. The method was immunoSEQ multiplex PCR; TCRdb's version includes in-frame clones alone and lacks a portion of them. Of approximately 92,000 clones detected, roughly 95% appear once; the ten largest clones hold roughly 0.3%. The sequencing input was T cells isolated from PBMCs. The source is a human donor in good health. Each CDR3 is given with its conserved first and last residue. Each record gives: D gene, V gene, CDR3 length, clone size, J gene, CDR3 protein, CDR3 DNA. A D gene is named only where the DNA matches it firmly. For some rows the clone size is stated as once, few or many, or as a class when expanded; others skip it.

D: TRBD2; V: TRBV23-1; length: 17; size: -; J: TRBJ2-2; CDR3: CASSQSSAGGPLKELFF; DNA: TGCGCCAGCAGTCAATCTTCCGCGGGAGGGCCACTCAAGGAGCTGTTTTTT
D: -; V: TRBV5-6; length: 11; size: -; J: TRBJ2-5; CDR3: CASSDGETQYF; DNA: TGTGCCAGCAGCGACGGGGAGACCCAGTACTTC
D: TRBD1; V: TRBV2; length: 14; size: -; J: TRBJ1-5; CDR3: CASGGQGQNQPQHF; DNA: TGTGCCAGCGGGGGACAGGGGCAAAATCAGCCCCAGCATTTT
D: TRBD1; V: TRBV15; length: 15; size: -; J: TRBJ2-7; CDR3: CATSRPGDRTYEQYF; DNA: TGTGCCACCAGCAGGCCAGGGGACAGAACCTACGAGCAGTACTTC
D: -; V: TRBV4-2; length: 13; size: -; J: TRBJ2-7; CDR3: CASSHGAVPGPYF; DNA: TGTGCCAGCAGCCATGGGGCAGTTCCGGGTCCGTACTTC
D: -; V: TRBV18; length: 12; size: -; J: TRBJ2-3; CDR3: CASSPPTYTQYF; DNA: TGTGCCAGCTCACCACCCACATATACGCAGTATTTT
D: TRBD1; V: TRBV4-3; length: 17; size: few; J: TRBJ2-6; CDR3: CASSQEGTGTGANVLTF; DNA: TGCGCCAGCAGCCAAGAAGGGACAGGCACTGGGGCCAACGTCCTGACTTTC
D: -; V: TRBV21-1; length: 19; size: -; J: TRBJ2-1; CDR3: CASSKGLTSGRIGYNEQFF; DNA: TGTGCCAGCAGCAAAGGCCTGACTAGCGGGAGAATCGGGTACAATGAGCAGTTCTTC
D: TRBD1; V: TRBV15; length: 16; size: -; J: TRBJ1-3; CDR3: CATRRREGARGNTIYF; DNA: TGTGCCACCAGAAGAAGAGAGGGGGCGCGGGGAAACACCATATATTTT
D: -; V: TRBV2; length: 13; size: once; J: TRBJ2-1; CDR3: CASLAFGYNEQFF; DNA: TGTGCCAGCCTAGCCTTTGGCTACAATGAGCAGTTCTTC
D: TRBD1; V: TRBV30; length: 14; size: -; J: TRBJ2-7; CDR3: CAWIGTGGGYEQYF; DNA: TGTGCCTGGATCGGGACAGGGGGAGGGTACGAGCAGTACTTC
D: TRBD2; V: TRBV7-2; length: 18; size: -; J: TRBJ2-3; CDR3: CASSLTSLGLAGGLTQYF; DNA: TGTGCCAGCAGCTTAACGAGCTTGGGACTAGCGGGAGGGCTTACGCAGTATTTT
D: TRBD2; V: TRBV7-8; length: 16; size: once; J: TRBJ2-1; CDR3: CASSLRPSGIYNEQFF; DNA: TGTGCCAGCAGCTTAAGGCCTAGCGGGATTTACAATGAGCAGTTCTTC
D: TRBD2; V: TRBV4-2; length: 15; size: -; J: TRBJ2-7; CDR3: CASSQGLAVSYEQYF; DNA: TGTGCCAGCAGCCAGGGACTAGCCGTTTCCTACGAGCAGTACTTC
D: TRBD2; V: TRBV11-2; length: 14; size: -; J: TRBJ2-7; CDR3: CASSPSGREYEQYF; DNA: TGTGCCAGCAGCCCTAGCGGGAGGGAATACGAGCAGTACTTC
D: -; V: TRBV4-3; length: 15; size: -; J: TRBJ1-2; CDR3: CASSQEGPGPYGYTF; DNA: TGCGCCAGCAGCCAAGAGGGCCCAGGGCCTTATGGCTACACCTTC
D: -; V: TRBV2; length: 15; size: -; J: TRBJ2-1; CDR3: CASKRQFLSYNEQFF; DNA: TGTGCCAGCAAGAGGCAGTTCCTCTCCTACAATGAGCAGTTCTTC
D: TRBD1; V: TRBV27; length: 15; size: once; J: TRBJ1-5; CDR3: CASSAGTGGTQPQHF; DNA: TGTGCCAGCAGTGCCGGGACAGGGGGCACTCAGCCCCAGCATTTT
D: -; V: TRBV19; length: 14; size: -; J: TRBJ1-5; CDR3: CASSIVSSNQPQHF; DNA: TGTGCCAGTAGTATAGTTAGTAGCAATCAGCCCCAGCATTTT
D: TRBD2; V: TRBV6-5; length: 14; size: -; J: TRBJ2-3; CDR3: CASSYSLAGPTQYF; DNA: TGTGCCAGCAGTTACTCCCTAGCGGGACCTACGCAGTATTTT
D: TRBD1; V: TRBV9; length: 14; size: -; J: TRBJ2-5; CDR3: CASSGGTGKETQYF; DNA: TGTGCCAGCAGCGGGGGGACAGGGAAAGAGACCCAGTACTTC
D: TRBD1; V: TRBV7-9; length: 14; size: -; J: TRBJ2-1; CDR3: CASSSSGTGNEQFF; DNA: TGTGCCAGCAGCTCCTCCGGGACAGGGAATGAGCAGTTCTTC
D: TRBD2; V: TRBV10-3; length: 16; size: once; J: TRBJ2-1; CDR3: CAISEFGTSGSNEQFF; DNA: TGTGCCATCAGTGAGTTTGGGACTAGCGGGAGTAATGAGCAGTTCTTC
D: -; V: TRBV7-3; length: 15; size: -; J: TRBJ2-1; CDR3: CASSLSAGPPNEQFF; DNA: TGTGCCAGCAGCTTGTCGGCGGGTCCTCCCAATGAGCAGTTCTTC
D: -; V: TRBV13; length: 15; size: -; J: TRBJ1-1; CDR3: CASTREDWGGAEAFF; DNA: TGTGCCAGCACCCGAGAGGATTGGGGGGGCGCTGAAGCTTTCTTT
D: -; V: TRBV11-3; length: 14; size: -; J: TRBJ1-3; CDR3: CASSSTVSGNTIYF; DNA: TGTGCCAGCAGCTCGACAGTCTCTGGAAACACCATATATTTT
D: TRBD2; V: TRBV27; length: 15; size: -; J: TRBJ2-1; CDR3: CASSGGASGSDEQFF; DNA: TGTGCCAGCAGCGGGGGGGCTAGCGGGAGTGATGAGCAGTTCTTC
D: -; V: TRBV5-1; length: 15; size: -; J: TRBJ1-2; CDR3: CASRDRPEDLRGYTF; DNA: TGCGCCAGCAGAGACAGGCCAGAAGACCTTAGAGGCTACACCTTC
D: TRBD2; V: TRBV10-1; length: 15; size: -; J: TRBJ2-3; CDR3: CASSGTSGLTDTQYF; DNA: TGCGCCAGCAGCGGGACTAGCGGGCTCACAGATACGCAGTATTTT
D: -; V: TRBV2; length: 11; size: -; J: TRBJ1-2; CDR3: CASLGGYGYTF; DNA: TGTGCCAGCCTAGGGGGATATGGCTACACCTTC